Presented here are 24 T cell receptor beta chains from one specimen sequenced in a study of blood T cell repertoires in COVID-19 (TCRdb year 2020). Library method: the immunoSEQ multiplex PCR assay. What TCRdb holds here is the immuneACCESS table cut down to in-frame rearrangements. Part of the clones is not present; checked against another copy, under half of the missing clones reflect an unresolved V gene, and the others are unexplained. For this sample there are about 410,000 clones; over 75% appear just once. The ten largest clones capture under 2% of the sample. Sequences were obtained from peripheral blood. The receptors shown here come from a woman aged 40 to 49 with COVID-19, enrolled during active disease.

The chain is built from TRBV25-1 and TRBJ1-3; tentatively, D is TRBD1 (5 bases). Trimming shortened V by 7 bases and J by 0 bases, and 10 bases separated the two germline ends. Looked up from germline, CDR1 is MGHDK and CDR2 is SYGVNS. The CDR3 totals 14 residues. The CDR3 reads CASTDSRSGNTIYF. CDR3 in DNA: TGTGCCAGCACCGACAGCCGCTCTGGAAACACCATATATTTT. The whole variable domain, filled in from reference TRBV25-1 and TRBJ1-3, reads EADIYQTPRYLVIGTGKKITLECSQTMGHDKMYWYQQDPGMELHLIHYSYGVNSTEKGDLSSESTVSRIRTEHFPLTLESARPSHTSQYLCASTDSRSGNTIYFGEGSWLTVV.

The chain joins TRBV5-1 to TRBJ2-3, with D uncertain. Germline CDR1 is SGHRS and CDR2 is YFSETQ. V lost 4 bases, J lost 2 bases, and 14 bases lay in between. This CDR3 is 15 amino acids long. The CDR3 protein is CASSRVQVSTDTQYF. CDR3 nucleotide sequence: TGCGCCAGCAGCCGAGTCCAGGTTTCCACAGATACGCAGTATTTT.

The gene calls are TRBV28 and TRBJ2-1, with 13 bases that match TRBD2. The CDR3 has 18 amino acids. CDR1 is MDHEN and CDR2 is SYDVKM in the germline V gene. After removal of 4 bases from V and 1 base from J, the junction contained 7 bases not matched to a gene. In DNA form, the CDR3 reads TGTGCCAGCAGTTCCCCGGGACTAGCGGGGACTTCCTACAATGAGCAGTTCTTC. This codes for CASSSPGLAGTSYNEQFF.

This rearrangement joins TRBV3-1 (or the pseudogene TRBV3-2) to TRBJ1-5; weak D call: TRBD1 (6 bases). Trimming took 1 base from V and 2 from J, leaving 12 bases between them. The CDR3 runs 16 residues. Germline CDR1 LGHDT, CDR2 YNNKEL (reference sequence). CDR3 nucleotide sequence: TGTGCCAGCAGCCAAGGAACAGGGCGGCGCAATCAGCCCCAGCATTTT. This sequence encodes CASSQGTGRRNQPQHF.

The rearrangement links TRBV6-6 to TRBJ2-5, with 14 bases lining up with TRBD2. Germline assignment: CDR1 MNHNY and CDR2 SVGAGI (reference sequence). This CDR3 has 18 amino acids. Trimming removed 5 bases from V and 4 bases from J; junction bases left unmatched: 12. The CDR3: CASSRAGTSGRVGETQYF. The CDR3 nucleotides are TGTGCCAGCAGTCGCGCCGGGACTAGCGGGAGAGTGGGAGAGACCCAGTACTTC.

The chain is built from TRBV6-1 and TRBJ1-1, with 7 bases that match TRBD1. This CDR3 has 16 amino acids. V lost 0 bases to trimming and J lost 4 bases; unmatched junction nucleotides: 8. In germline, CDR1 is MNHNS, CDR2 SASEGT. For the CDR3, the DNA is TGTGCCAGCAGTGAAGCGCTAGAGGGGGCGGGCACTGAAGCTTTCTTT. It codes for CASSEALEGAGTEAFF.

CDR3 in amino acids: CASVPLTSDEQYF. CDR3 sequence (DNA): TGCGCCAGCGTCCCCCTGACTAGCGACGAGCAGTACTTC. This sequence joins TRBV5-1 and TRBJ2-7; 8 bases line up with TRBD2. Germline V gene lookup returns CDR1 SGHRS and CDR2 YFSETQ. The CDR3 spans 13 residues. With V trimmed by 7 bases and J by 5 bases, 8 bases remained unmatched.

The chain has TRBV3-1 (or the pseudogene TRBV3-2) and TRBJ2-1, with TRBD2 matching over 7 bases. Trimming cost V 0 bases and J 14 bases; bases outside gene matches: 7. This CDR3 has 13 amino acids. Germline values: CDR1 LGHDT, CDR2 YNNKEL (reference sequence). The CDR3 here is CASSQDGGGVEFF. Written as DNA, the CDR3 is TGTGCCAGCAGCCAAGATGGTGGGGGGGTGGAGTTCTTC.

This chain uses TRBV30 with TRBJ1-1, with TRBD1 matching over 7 bases. Per germline, CDR1 GTSNPN and CDR2 SVGIG (reference sequence). The J segment lost 0 bases and the V segment lost 0 bases, leaving 10 bases of the junction unmatched. The CDR3 totals 17 residues. This CDR3 is CAWSVLRTGSMNTEAFF. The CDR3 bases are TGTGCCTGGAGTGTACTCCGGACAGGTAGCATGAACACTGAAGCTTTCTTT.

The chain has TRBV28 and TRBJ1-2; 8 nucleotides line up with TRBD1. The CDR3 is made up of 12 amino acids. The V segment lost 6 bases and the J segment 5 bases; nucleotides outside the gene matches: 2. Per the germline V gene, CDR1 is MDHEN and CDR2 is SYDVKM. Here the CDR3 DNA reads TGTGCCAGCAGGACAGGGGTGTATGGCTACACCTTC. It is translated as CASRTGVYGYTF.

The rearrangement uses TRBV19 and TRBJ1-1, with D perhaps TRBD1 (5 bases). The germline CDR1 and CDR2 sequences are LNHDA and SQIVND (reference sequence). This CDR3 region has 13 residues. V lost 3 bases and J 7 bases, leaving 12 bases between the germline ends. CDR3 in amino acids: CASSIGVTDEAFF. CDR3 sequence (DNA): TGTGCCAGTAGTATTGGGGTGACAGATGAAGCTTTCTTT.

The rearrangement links TRBV28 to TRBJ2-7, with TRBD1 matching over 7 bases. The J segment lost 6 bases and the V segment lost 8 bases, leaving 13 bases of the junction unmatched. CDR3 length equals 14 residues. Germline CDR1 is MDHEN and CDR2 is SYDVKM. The CDR3 DNA is TGTGCCAGCTCACTTGAGGGGGCGTGGACCGAGCAGTACTTC. This translates into CASSLEGAWTEQYF. Full variable domain (outside the CDR3, taken from reference TRBV28 and TRBJ2-7): DVKVTQSSRYLVKRTGEKVFLECVQDMDHENMFWYRQDPGLGLRLIYFSYDVKMKEKGDIPEGYSVSREKKERFSLILESASTNQTSMYLCASSLEGAWTEQYFGPGTRLTVT.

J is TRBJ2-3 and V is TRBV10-3; weak D call: TRBD2 (5 bases). The CDR3 extends over 10 amino acids. Trimming took 8 bases from V and 5 from J, leaving 5 bases between them. Germline V CDR1 and CDR2: ENHRY, SYGVKD. The CDR3 DNA reads as TGTGCCATCGCGGGAGATACGCAGTATTTT. It yields the protein CAIAGDTQYF.

This clone was counted between two and nine times. The V call is TRBV9, the J call TRBJ1-1; TRBD1 aligns across 7 bases. CDR1 and CDR2 (germline): SGDLS, YYNGEE. The J segment lost 4 bases and the V segment lost 1 base, leaving 7 bases of the junction unmatched. This CDR3 contains 15 residues. The CDR3 DNA follows: TGTGCCAGCAGCGTAATGACAGGGCTCAGCACTGAAGCTTTCTTT. Its translation: CASSVMTGLSTEAFF.

The gene calls are TRBV6-2 or TRBV6-3 and TRBJ1-1; 8 bases line up with TRBD1. The CDR3 loop spans 13 amino acids. The V and J ends lost 7 bases and 8 bases, in that order; junction bases with no gene match: 9. The germline V gene encodes CDR1 MNHEY and CDR2 SVGEGT. The CDR3 sequence: CASTPNRGGEAFF. CDR3 nucleotides: TGTGCCAGCACCCCTAACAGGGGGGGAGAAGCTTTCTTT.

The chain is built from TRBV3-1 (or the pseudogene TRBV3-2) and TRBJ1-1; D remains ambiguous. V was trimmed by 4 bases and J by 0 bases, leaving 12 bases between them. This CDR3 spans 15 amino acids. Per germline, CDR1 LGHDT and CDR2 YNNKEL (reference sequence). CDR3 in DNA: TGTGCCAGCAGCCCCAGGAGGAACGTGAACACTGAAGCTTTCTTT. Translating gives CASSPRRNVNTEAFF.

The chain is built from TRBV19 and TRBJ2-6; D gene unclear. The V end was cut by 6 bases, the J end by 0 bases, with 6 bases between. Germline CDR1 and CDR2: LNHDA and SQIVND (reference sequence). This CDR3 spans 14 amino acids. CDR3 in DNA: TGTGCCAGTAGCGGTCGCTCTGGGGCCAACGTCCTGACTTTC. It translates to CASSGRSGANVLTF.

This clone was detected only once. The rearrangement uses TRBV27 and TRBJ2-1, with a weak D call TRBD2 (6 bases). Germline CDR1 reads MNHEY; CDR2 reads SMNVEV (reference sequence). Between the trimmed V and J ends, which lost 1 base and 12 bases, there was a span of 22 bases. This CDR3 is 16 amino acids long. The chain's CDR3 is CASSLYRGSGGGGQFF. CDR3 DNA: TGTGCCAGCAGTTTATATCGTGGTAGCGGAGGAGGCGGGCAGTTCTTC.

About this clone itself: At one boundary the junction diverges from the germline segment, which might be a read error. J is TRBJ1-5 and V is TRBV7-7; maybe TRBD1 (6 bases). Germline loops: CDR1 SSHAT, CDR2 FNYEAQ (reference sequence). The CDR3 consists of 19 residues. CDR3 loop: CASSLRFRGYQGSNQPQHF. The CDR3 nucleotides are TGTGCTAGCAGCTTAAGGTTTCGCGGATACCAGGGGAGCAATCAGCCCCAGCATTTT.

The chain joins TRBV9 to TRBJ2-6, with D possibly being TRBD2 (5 bases). Trimming shortened V by 0 bases and J by 4 bases, and 8 bases separated the two germline ends. The CDR3 length is 15 residues. Germline V lookup: CDR1 SGDLS, CDR2 YYNGEE. CDR3 sequence reads: CASSVAGRGANVLTF. CDR3 coding DNA: TGTGCCAGCAGCGTAGCGGGGAGAGGGGCCAACGTCCTGACTTTC.

The rearrangement joins TRBV5-4 to TRBJ1-1; 9 bases align to TRBD1. Trimming removed 4 bases from V and 1 base from J; junction bases left unmatched: 8. From germline, CDR1 is SGHNT and CDR2 YYREEE (reference sequence). The CDR3 length is 16 residues. The chain's CDR3 is CASSAGQGRGNTEAFF. CDR3 nucleotides: TGTGCCAGCAGCGCGGGACAGGGCCGGGGGAACACTGAAGCTTTCTTT.

Here the CDR3 DNA reads TGTGCCAGCAACGGGGAACGGCAAGAGACCCAGTACTTC. Translating it yields CASNGERQETQYF. The rearrangement joins TRBV2 to TRBJ2-5; possibly TRBD2 for D (5 bases). V gave up 7 bases and J gave up 2 bases, with 11 bases separating them. The V gene's germline CDR1 is SNHLY and CDR2 FYNNEI. CDR3 size: 13 residues.

The chain joins TRBV6-2 or TRBV6-3 to TRBJ1-5; 8 positions agree with TRBD1. The V gene end was trimmed by 4 bases and the J gene end by 7 bases; junction bases not matched to a gene: 9. The V gene's germline CDR1 is MNHEY and CDR2 SVGEGT. The CDR3 is made up of 15 amino acids. The CDR3 sequence: CASSSVGQGGQPQHF. CDR3 bases: TGTGCCAGCAGTTCGGTCGGACAGGGCGGCCAGCCCCAGCATTTT.

The chain links TRBV27 to TRBJ1-5, with 8 bases identical to TRBD1. The germline gives CDR1 MNHEY, CDR2 SMNVEV (reference sequence). V was clipped by 8 bases and J by 3 bases; unmatched bases: 9. This CDR3 is 15 amino acids long. The CDR3 DNA reads TGTGCCAGCCGTAATCAGGGGGCCCACAATCAGCCCCAGCATTTT. It is translated as CASRNQGAHNQPQHF.